This TCR beta chain stems from a study of T cells in localized non-small cell lung cancer. Study outcomes and limitations: Maximal T cell clonality occurred in uninvolved adjacent lung, with tumor ranking below it. Heterogeneity remains possible because sequencing was limited to only one tumor region. Across samples, adjacent lung featured a median roughly 60 of the top 100 tumor clones.

Comments on this clone: Its cognate antigen is unknown.

Produced via immunoSEQ multiplex PCR; TCRdb's table is partial and in-frame only. The sample lists tens of thousands of clones; 84% were seen once. Trimming took 0 bases from V and 5 from J, leaving 11 bases between them. The CDR3 length is 15 residues. Germline CDR1 KGHSH, CDR2 LQKENI. The chain uses TRBV18 and TRBJ2-1, with a possible D match to TRBD1 (5 bases). The TCR originated in a female donor over 55 with stage I lung adenocarcinoma. The specimen comprised peripheral blood, sampled before any cancer treatment. In DNA, the CDR3 is TGTGCCAGCTCACCACCGACAGAGCAAGACAATGAGCAGTTCTTC. This sequence encodes CASSPPTEQDNEQFF.